Each of the 23 T cell receptor beta chains below was sequenced from the same sample in a study of blood T cell repertoires in COVID-19. Profiling relied on immunoSEQ multiplex PCR, and the TCRdb table lists in-frame clones only, not all of them. The sample yields around 69,000 clones, approximately 85% seen once. The sequenced material came from peripheral blood. Receptor source: a man aged 50-60 years with acute or convalescent COVID-19.

This chain uses TRBV29-1 with TRBJ1-2; TRBD1 might be the D (5 bases). Germline V lookup: CDR1 SQVTM, CDR2 ANQGSEA. V was trimmed by 3 bases and J by 1 base, leaving 9 bases between them. The CDR3 contains 13 residues. CDR3: CSVDRGRNYGYTF. CDR3 nucleotides: TGCAGCGTTGATAGGGGCCGTAACTATGGCTACACCTTC.

This chain joins TRBV11-3 and TRBJ2-7; 9 positions agree with TRBD1. Germline assignment: CDR1 SGHNT and CDR2 YENEEA. With 2 bases clipped from V and 5 bases from J, the junction kept 7 bases outside the gene matches. This CDR3 region has 15 residues. CDR3 in DNA: TGTGCCAGCAGCTTATACGGGACAGGGAACGACGAGCAGTACTTC. Encoded protein: CASSLYGTGNDEQYF.

The chain links TRBV6-5 to TRBJ2-1, with D perhaps matching TRBD2 (6 bases). The CDR3 loop spans 15 amino acids. Trimming removed 7 bases from V and 1 base from J, with 14 bases in between. Per germline, CDR1 MNHEY and CDR2 SVGAGI. The CDR3 loop reads CASIRTTSSYNEQFF. The CDR3 DNA is TGTGCCAGCATTCGGACTACCTCATCCTACAATGAGCAGTTCTTC.

This clone was detected only once. This chain links TRBV2 with TRBJ2-2; no clear D gene. The CDR3 contains 12 residues. Trimming removed 3 bases at V and 7 bases at J, with 6 bases between. Germline CDR1 is SNHLY and CDR2 is FYNNEI. Here the CDR3 reads CASSDGGGELFF. The CDR3 DNA follows: TGTGCCAGCAGTGACGGTGGCGGGGAGCTGTTTTTT.

This chain connects TRBV6-1 to TRBJ2-6, with 8 bases matching TRBD1. The CDR3 is 18 amino acids. Germline CDR1 and CDR2: MNHNS and SASEGT. J gave up 1 base and V 1 base, and 6 bases lay outside the gene matches. Here the CDR3 reads CASSEEGQVTSGANVLTF. The CDR3 nucleotides read TGTGCCAGCAGTGAAGAGGGACAGGTAACTTCTGGGGCCAACGTCCTGACTTTC.

The rearrangement links TRBV15 to TRBJ2-3, with a tentative D call TRBD1 (6 bases). The CDR3 loop spans 17 amino acids. V lost 0 bases and J lost 0, with 13 bases in between. Germline CDR1 reads LNHNV; CDR2 reads YYDKDF (reference sequence). CDR3 amino acids: CATSRDVWTASTDTQYF. The DNA of the CDR3 is TGTGCCACCAGCAGAGATGTGTGGACAGCTAGCACAGATACGCAGTATTTT.

The rearrangement joins TRBV28 to TRBJ2-1, with 8 positions matching TRBD1. The CDR3 spans 16 residues. Trimming at V came to 2 bases and at J to 1 base, leaving 4 bases not matched to a gene. Germline CDR1 reads MDHEN; CDR2 reads SYDVKM. Here the CDR3 DNA reads TGTGCCAGCAGTTTAATGGGACAGGTTTCCTACAATGAGCAGTTCTTC. It codes for CASSLMGQVSYNEQFF.

J is TRBJ2-3 and V is TRBV15; no reliable D call. CDR1 and CDR2 from the germline V gene are LNHNV and YYDKDF (reference sequence). V dropped 0 bases and J dropped 4 bases, with 5 bases sitting between them. CDR3 length: 13 residues. CDR3 sequence (DNA): TGTGCCACCAGCAGAGAGCTAGCAGATACGCAGTATTTT. This encodes CATSRELADTQYF.

The chain couples TRBV23-1 to TRBJ2-7, with D maybe TRBD1 (6 bases). TRBV23-1 is reported as an ORF; its role is uncertain. Trimming shortened V by 6 bases and J by 6 bases, and 27 bases separated the two germline ends. The CDR3 is made up of 17 amino acids. In nucleotides, the CDR3 is TGCGCCAGCAGCGACGCCAACAGGGAAACCACCATCTTCGAGCAGTACTTC. Its translation: CASSDANRETTIFEQYF.

The gene calls are TRBV10-3 and TRBJ2-3; the D is unclear. There are 14 residues in the CDR3. Per germline, CDR1 ENHRY and CDR2 SYGVKD. Trimming left V 4 bases short and J 0 bases short, with 8 bases between. In DNA, the CDR3 is TGTGCCATCAGTGGAGAGGCTAGCACAGATACGCAGTATTTT. This codes for CAISGEASTDTQYF.

The genes are TRBV29-1 and TRBJ2-7; D is perhaps TRBD1 (6 bases). With 7 bases removed from V and 7 bases from J, the gap between germline ends came to 20 bases. The CDR3 covers 13 residues. Germline loops: CDR1 SQVTM, CDR2 ANQGSEA. The CDR3 nucleotides read TGCAGCGGTATCGGACAGAGCGACGGGGAGCAGTACTTC. Encoded protein: CSGIGQSDGEQYF.

CDR3 in amino acids: CATAFTGTDTQYF. The DNA of the CDR3 is TGTGCCACCGCATTTACGGGCACAGATACGCAGTATTTT. The V call is TRBV27, the J call TRBJ2-3; D unclear. With 10 bases removed from V and 1 base from J, the gap between germline ends came to 12 bases. The CDR3 consists of 13 residues. CDR1 and CDR2 from the germline V gene are MNHEY and SMNVEV (reference sequence).

The chain links TRBV9 to TRBJ1-6, with D possibly being TRBD1 (6 bases). The CDR3 loop spans 17 amino acids. The V end lost 4 bases, the J end lost 11 bases, and 25 bases lay between the germline ends. Germline CDR1 and CDR2: SGDLS and YYNGEE. Here the CDR3 DNA reads TGTGCCAGCAGCCCAGGGGCAGCCGATCCGACCTTGGCACCCCTCCACTTT. Amino acid sequence: CASSPGAADPTLAPLHF. Full variable domain (missing parts from reference TRBV9 and TRBJ1-6): DSGVTQTPKHLITATGQRVTLRCSPRSGDLSVYWYQQSLDQGLQFLIQYYNGEERAKGNILERFSAQQFPDLHSELNLSSLELGDSALYFCASSPGAADPTLAPLHFGNGTRLTVT.

This chain uses TRBV30 with TRBJ2-5; the D gene is possibly TRBD2 (7 bases). V was trimmed by 1 base and J by 1 base, leaving 10 bases between them. The CDR3 has 14 amino acids. CDR1 and CDR2 from the germline V gene are GTSNPN and SVGIG (reference sequence). The CDR3 loop is CAWSARGGQETQYF. The DNA of the CDR3 is TGTGCCTGGAGTGCGAGGGGGGGCCAAGAGACCCAGTACTTC.

The gene calls are TRBV18 and TRBJ2-3; D unresolved. The CDR3 spans 14 residues. V was clipped by 3 bases and J by 0 bases, with 7 bases between them. Germline V lookup: CDR1 KGHSH, CDR2 LQKENI. CDR3 coding DNA: TGTGCCAGCTCACCCGTTACTAGCACAGATACGCAGTATTTT. Protein product: CASSPVTSTDTQYF.

The V and J genes are TRBV5-1 and TRBJ2-3; 7 nucleotides line up with TRBD1. V shed 0 bases, J shed 2 bases, and the junction held 3 bases outside the gene matches. There are 15 residues in the CDR3. CDR1 and CDR2 (germline): SGHRS, YFSETQ. CDR3 amino acids: CASSLGDSFTDTQYF. Here the CDR3 DNA reads TGCGCCAGCAGCTTGGGGGACAGTTTCACAGATACGCAGTATTTT.

This sequence joins TRBV6-5 and TRBJ2-3; 10 bases align to TRBD2. Unmatched junction bases numbered 8, after V lost 5 bases and J lost 6 bases. The CDR3 is 15 residues long. Germline V gene data show CDR1 as MNHEY and CDR2 as SVGAGI. This chain's CDR3 is CASSRTAGGPDTQYF. The CDR3 nucleotides read TGTGCCAGCAGTCGAACAGCGGGGGGGCCTGATACGCAGTATTTT.

J is TRBJ1-2 and V is TRBV2; D uncertain. The CDR3 is made up of 13 amino acids. Germline CDR1 SNHLY, CDR2 FYNNEI. Trimming took 6 bases from V and 0 from J, leaving 8 bases between them. CDR3 in amino acids: CASRPRANYGYTF. The CDR3 DNA sequence: TGTGCCAGCAGGCCAAGAGCTAACTATGGCTACACCTTC.

This chain uses TRBV18 with TRBJ1-2; D unclear. Deletions cut 0 bases from V and 2 bases from J, with 10 bases between. Germline loops: CDR1 KGHSH, CDR2 LQKENI. The CDR3 has 15 amino acids. The CDR3 region is CASSPPTAGNYGYTF. The CDR3 bases are TGTGCCAGCTCACCACCAACTGCGGGGAACTATGGCTACACCTTC. The whole variable domain, remainder taken from reference TRBV18 and TRBJ1-2, is NAGVMQNPRHLVRRRGQEARLRCSPMKGHSHVYWYRQLPEEGLKFMVYLQKENIIDESGMPKERFSAEFPKEGPSILRIQQVVRGDSAAYFCASSPPTAGNYGYTFGSGTRLTVV.

The chain is built from TRBV6-4 and TRBJ2-2; perhaps TRBD2 as D (7 bases). Deletions cut 0 bases from V and 5 bases from J, with 13 bases between. Germline CDR1 MRHNA, CDR2 SNTAGT. The CDR3 runs 16 residues. DNA for the CDR3: TGTGCCAGCAGTGACTCGGAAGGGGGGGCGACCGGGGAGCTGTTTTTT. It is translated as CASSDSEGGATGELFF.

This clone was observed once. This chain connects TRBV5-1 to TRBJ1-2; D is unclear. The CDR3 is made up of 14 amino acids. V lost 2 bases to trimming and J lost 6 bases, with 14 bases between them. Germline CDR1 reads SGHRS; CDR2 reads YFSETQ. CDR3 DNA sequence: TGCGCCAGCAGCTTACTCACTAATTCAAATGGCTACACCTTC. Translating gives CASSLLTNSNGYTF. The whole variable domain, filled in from reference TRBV5-1 and TRBJ1-2, reads KAGVTQTPRYLIKTRGQQVTLSCSPISGHRSVSWYQQTPGQGLQFLFEYFSETQRNKGNFPGRFSGRQFSNSRSEMNVSTLELGDSALYLCASSLLTNSNGYTFGSGTRLTVV.

The rearrangement links TRBV10-2 to TRBJ2-4, with a weak D call TRBD1 (5 bases). The V gene lost 5 bases and the J gene lost 3 bases, with 8 bases spanning the gap. Germline values: CDR1 WSHSY, CDR2 SAAADI. The CDR3 length is 13 residues. The CDR3 bases are TGCGCCAGCAGTCCAGGGCTCAAAAACATTCAGTACTTC. Its protein product is CASSPGLKNIQYF.

The chain carries TRBV19 and TRBJ1-4, with 9 bases lining up with TRBD1. The junction had 6 bases not matched to a gene; V was cut back by 5 bases and J by 8 bases. Per the germline V gene, CDR1 is LNHDA and CDR2 is SQIVND (reference sequence). This CDR3 is built from 14 residues. CDR3 DNA: TGTGCCAGTAGTTTACAGGGGGCCGAAGAAAAACTGTTTTTT. This codes for CASSLQGAEEKLFF.